This TCR beta chain was documented in a study of T cell responses to AZD1222 COVID-19 vaccine. Only in-frame clones appear in the TCRdb table, and some are missing; sequencing was by immunoSEQ multiplex PCR. The profile shows some 92,000 clones, under 95% of them singletons. The sample was peripheral blood, taken on day 0 of MenACWY control vaccination. The TCR originated in an adult in good health.

CDR3 in DNA: TGTGCCAGCAGTTACGGTGGAGCCACTAGCACAGATACGCAGTATTTT. Residues: CASSYGGATSTDTQYF. The chain couples TRBV6-5 to TRBJ2-3, with D unclear. This CDR3 comprises 16 residues. V lost 2 bases and J 0 bases, leaving 12 bases between the germline ends. From germline, CDR1 is MNHEY and CDR2 SVGAGI.